The 4 T cell receptor beta chains below all came from one sample that was sequenced in a study of blood T cell repertoires in COVID-19. Repertoires were generated with immunoSEQ multiplex PCR, while TCRdb's copy carries only in-frame clones and drops some. The repertoire holds around 70,000 clones, more than 75% seen once, with about 16% in the top ten. Sequenced sample: peripheral blood. The receptor set was obtained from a human donor in a cohort sampled during active COVID-19.

A single count supports this clone. The chain couples TRBV5-1 to TRBJ1-4; D remains unclear. The V gene lost 0 bases and the J gene lost 1 base, with 7 bases spanning the gap. Per germline, CDR1 SGHRS and CDR2 YFSETQ. The CDR3 totals 15 residues. CDR3 in DNA: TGCGCCAGCAGCTTGGGATCGGTAACTAATGAAAAACTGTTTTTT. It is translated as CASSLGSVTNEKLFF.

This chain joins TRBV5-6 and TRBJ2-6; D is undetermined. This CDR3 is 16 amino acids long. CDR1 is SGHDT and CDR2 is YYEEEE in the germline V gene. Deletions cut 1 base from V and 0 bases from J, with 8 bases between. The CDR3 DNA reads as TGTGCCAGCAGCTTGCGGGTCCTCTCTGGGGCCAACGTCCTGACTTTC. It encodes CASSLRVLSGANVLTF.

The chain is built from TRBV7-2 and TRBJ2-7; 13 nucleotides match TRBD2. J was trimmed by 0 bases and V by 1 base; bases with no gene match: 3. Per germline, CDR1 SGHTA and CDR2 FQGNSA. The CDR3 is 17 residues long. CDR3 sequence reads: CASSLVLAGGTSYEQYF. The DNA for the CDR3 is TGTGCCAGCAGCTTAGTACTAGCGGGAGGGACCTCCTACGAGCAGTACTTC.

J is TRBJ2-7 and V is TRBV7-2; TRBD1 matches at 11 bases. Germline V CDR1 and CDR2: SGHTA, FQGNSA. The ends lost 4 bases at V and 0 bases at J; junction bases unmatched: 2. The CDR3 extends over 15 amino acids. CDR3 coding DNA: TGTGCCAGCAGCTACGGGACAGGGGGCTCCTACGAGCAGTACTTC. Residues: CASSYGTGGSYEQYF.